The 15 T cell receptor beta chains in this list originate from one sample, sequenced in a study of blood T cell repertoires in COVID-19. Produced via immunoSEQ multiplex PCR; TCRdb's table is partial and in-frame only. The data contain about 250,000 clones, 70% to 90% of them singletons. The source material was PBMCs or T cells enriched from blood (not recorded which). The origin of the receptors is a woman aged 25 to 45 who had recovered from COVID-19.

This chain uses TRBV27 with TRBJ2-1; no reliable D call. CDR3 length: 13 amino acids. The V end was cut by 5 bases, the J end by 11 bases, with 16 bases between. Germline CDR1 reads MNHEY; CDR2 reads SMNVEV (reference sequence). CDR3 sequence reads: CASSPARAPKQFF. The CDR3 DNA follows: TGTGCCAGCAGTCCCGCCCGCGCGCCTAAGCAGTTCTTC.

The genes are TRBV5-1 and TRBJ2-1, with TRBD2 matching over 14 bases. V lost 4 bases and J lost 3; bases outside the gene matches: 9. This CDR3 comprises 18 residues. The V gene's germline CDR1 is SGHRS and CDR2 YFSETQ. The CDR3 region is CASSPGLAGEILYNEQFF. Here the CDR3 DNA reads TGCGCCAGCAGCCCGGGACTAGCGGGGGAGATCCTCTACAATGAGCAGTTCTTC.

This clone has just one count. V gene TRBV6-4 combines with J gene TRBJ2-2, with D uncertain. With 0 bases removed from V and 5 bases from J, the gap between germline ends came to 7 bases. Germline loops: CDR1 MRHNA, CDR2 SNTAGT. The CDR3 consists of 14 residues. The CDR3 sequence is CASSDSVATGELFF. CDR3 sequence (DNA): TGTGCCAGCAGTGACTCGGTGGCTACCGGGGAGCTGTTTTTT.

The DNA for the CDR3 is TGCGCCAGCAGCAGCGCAGGGCCTCAGAGCTCCTATAATTCACCCCTCCACTTT. Translating gives CASSSAGPQSSYNSPLHF. The chain has TRBV5-1 and TRBJ1-6, with D maybe TRBD1 (5 bases). In germline, CDR1 is SGHRS, CDR2 YFSETQ. The CDR3 is 18 residues long. Trimming stripped 4 bases from V and 0 bases from J, with 17 bases between.

This chain links TRBV2 with TRBJ1-6, with D possibly TRBD1 on 6 matching bases. The CDR3 has 15 amino acids. Trimming cost V 6 bases and J 5 bases, with 14 bases left between them. The V gene's germline CDR1 is SNHLY and CDR2 FYNNEI. The CDR3 DNA is TGTGCCAGCAGGACACAGGGAGTGGATAATTCACCCCTCCACTTT. Protein sequence: CASRTQGVDNSPLHF.

By share, this clone counts as medium-sized. The CDR3 DNA is TGTGCCAGCAGTGACTCTAGCGGGAGGGCCACAGATACGCAGTATTTT. Translated: CASSDSSGRATDTQYF. The J gene is TRBJ2-3, the V gene TRBV6-4; 11 bases are a match to TRBD2. Germline V CDR1 and CDR2: MRHNA, SNTAGT. The CDR3 is 16 residues long. The V segment lost 0 bases and the J segment 2 bases; nucleotides outside the gene matches: 1.

The chain joins TRBV28 to TRBJ1-1; D is uncertain. Germline CDR1 reads MDHEN; CDR2 reads SYDVKM. V was clipped by 2 bases and J by 2 bases, with 6 bases between them. The CDR3 contains 13 residues. The CDR3 protein is CASSLAVNTEAFF. The CDR3 DNA follows: TGTGCCAGCAGTTTAGCGGTAAACACTGAAGCTTTCTTT.

This clone was counted between two and nine times. The V and J genes are TRBV10-3 and TRBJ2-3; 8 bases map to TRBD2. The ends lost 7 bases at V and 3 bases at J; junction bases unmatched: 9. The germline V gene has CDR1 ENHRY and CDR2 SYGVKD. The CDR3 length is 15 residues. As DNA, the CDR3 is TGTGCCATCAAGGGAAGCGGGAGTTTGACAGATACGCAGTATTTT. It codes for CAIKGSGSLTDTQYF.

This rearrangement joins TRBV5-1 to TRBJ1-1, with D possibly being TRBD1 (6 bases). V shed 4 bases and J shed 1 base, with 11 bases lying between them. The V gene's germline CDR1 is SGHRS and CDR2 YFSETQ. CDR3 length: 14 residues. The CDR3 nucleotides read TGCGCCAGCAGCATCGGACAGTCGAACACTGAAGCTTTCTTT. It is translated as CASSIGQSNTEAFF. The entire variable domain, with the rest obtained from reference TRBV5-1 and TRBJ1-1, is as follows: KAGVTQTPRYLIKTRGQQVTLSCSPISGHRSVSWYQQTPGQGLQFLFEYFSETQRNKGNFPGRFSGRQFSNSRSEMNVSTLELGDSALYLCASSIGQSNTEAFFGQGTRLTVV.

The rearrangement uses TRBV28 and TRBJ2-2, with D tentatively TRBD2 (5 bases). V lost 7 bases and J lost 1, with 10 bases in between. This CDR3 comprises 14 residues. Looked up from germline, CDR1 is MDHEN and CDR2 is SYDVKM. Written as DNA, the CDR3 is TGTGCCAGCAAATCCGCGGGGAACACCGGGGAGCTGTTTTTT. The encoded protein is CASKSAGNTGELFF.

The gene calls are TRBV6-5 and TRBJ2-7; 9 bases fit TRBD2. This CDR3 spans 14 amino acids. V lost 6 bases and J lost 0; bases outside the gene matches: 3. The germline V gene has CDR1 MNHEY and CDR2 SVGAGI. The CDR3 loop reads CASRGSGSSYEQYF. CDR3 DNA: TGTGCCAGCAGAGGTAGCGGGAGCTCCTACGAGCAGTACTTC.

The genes are TRBV28 and TRBJ1-6; no definite D call. Germline values: CDR1 MDHEN, CDR2 SYDVKM. CDR3 length: 14 amino acids. The ends were cut back, 8 bases at V and 7 bases at J, with 15 bases in the middle. The CDR3 DNA follows: TGTGCCAGCGGAGGAATGAGAACAAATTCACCCCTCCACTTT. Its translation is CASGGMRTNSPLHF. The full variable domain, in which reference TRBV28 and TRBJ1-6 provide the parts outside the CDR3, is DVKVTQSSRYLVKRTGEKVFLECVQDMDHENMFWYRQDPGLGLRLIYFSYDVKMKEKGDIPEGYSVSREKKERFSLILESASTNQTSMYLCASGGMRTNSPLHFGNGTRLTVT.

The rearrangement joins TRBV28 to TRBJ1-2; D is possibly TRBD1 (5 bases). CDR1 MDHEN and CDR2 SYDVKM come from the germline V gene. The ends were cut back, 4 bases at V and 4 bases at J, with 22 bases in the middle. The CDR3 consists of 17 residues. CDR3 DNA: TGTGCCAGCAGTTCACCAGAACCGACAGCCTCGCTCTATGGCTACACCTTC. Residues: CASSSPEPTASLYGYTF.

This chain connects TRBV30 to TRBJ2-6; 11 bases agree with TRBD1. CDR3 length: 16 amino acids. Germline values: CDR1 GTSNPN, CDR2 SVGIG (reference sequence). Trimming at V came to 3 bases and at J to 4 bases, leaving 5 bases not matched to a gene. The CDR3 coding sequence is TGTGCCTGGAGGGGACAGGGGGTTATGGGGGCCAACGTCCTGACTTTC. It is translated as CAWRGQGVMGANVLTF. The full variable domain, completed using reference TRBV30 and TRBJ2-6, is SQTIHQWPATLVQPVGSPLSLECTVEGTSNPNLYWYRQAAGRGLQLLFYSVGIGQISSEVPQNLSASRPQDRQFILSSKKLLLSDSGFYLCAWRGQGVMGANVLTFGAGSRLTVL.

On this clone: Other DNA sequences in the same sample also yield this CDR3. CDR3 nucleotide sequence: TGCGCCAGCAGCTTAAAGGGACAGGGTGGTTCACCCCTCCACTTT. Its translation: CASSLKGQGGSPLHF. This chain joins TRBV5-1 and TRBJ1-6, with 9 bases fitting TRBD1. The V segment lost 2 bases and the J segment 9 bases; nucleotides outside the gene matches: 6. This CDR3 has 15 residues. Germline V gene sequence: CDR1 SGHRS, CDR2 YFSETQ.